This TCR beta chain was obtained from a study of blood T cell repertoires in COVID-19. Study summary: The United States, Italy and Spain provided the acute and convalescent COVID-19 samples. PBMCs, B-cell-depleted T cells, or T cells were the source of the cDNA or gDNA that made up the material.

This CDR3 comprises 13 residues. Germline-derived CDR1 and CDR2 are SGHTA and FQGNSA. The germline V and J ends were trimmed by 1 base and 8 bases, with 11 bases remaining between them. Authors' analysis steps: Nucleated cell number was recorded as an estimate derived from reference gene primer amplification. The data were produced by immunoSEQ multiplex PCR, yet TCRdb's version contains in-frame clones alone and is incomplete. V and J calls and clone size are as listed in that table; D and trimming were resolved from the DNA. Found here are some 93,000 clones, roughly nine tenths of them singletons; the top ten hold around 10%.

The sample comprised peripheral blood. The sequence derives from a man aged 50-59 years with acute or convalescent COVID-19. V is TRBV7-2 and J is TRBJ1-2; the D gene is possibly TRBD1 (5 bases). The CDR3 sequence: CASSLDVRAGYTF. CDR3 DNA: TGTGCCAGCAGCTTAGACGTCAGGGCGGGCTACACCTTC.